This TCR beta chain was profiled in a study of T-cell memory formation after mild COVID-19. Study-level background: Across donors, TCR clusters were largely donor specific.

Study results and limitations: A balance of CD4 and CD8 characterized clones contracting day 15 to 85, whereas later expanders leaned CD4+. That cross-reactive memory joined was suggested by some responding clones appearing in pre-infection memory. CD4+ contracting clones were found mainly in CM and EM, and CD8+ ones in EMRA.

TCRdb re-derived calls from the 5' RACE reads in MiXCR, one entry per CDR3 protein. The table has 300,000 to 400,000 distinct CDR3 sequences, under 15% seen once. The CDR3 contains 17 residues. Trimming at V came to 1 base and at J to 5 bases, leaving 8 bases not matched to a gene. The germline gives CDR1 MNHEY, CDR2 SVGEGT. This clonotype was seen ten or more times. Its target is not known. Sequenced sample: PBMCs or a T cell subset sorted from them (not recorded which). This chain links TRBV6-2 or TRBV6-3 with TRBJ1-5; 10 bases align to TRBD1. The origin of this receptor is a man younger than 30 who had mild COVID-19 (a few samples of this study predate the infection). Cell type and time point are not known. In DNA form, the CDR3 reads TGTGCCAGCAGTTACTTATCGGGACAGGGGTACCATCAGCCCCAGCATTTT. Translating gives CASSYLSGQGYHQPQHF.